The TCR beta chain under discussion was sequenced for a study of blood T cell repertoires in COVID-19. This study enrolled people aged 18 to 89 from about two dozen US geographic areas. Participants reported their clinical history, and cohort assignment relied on those reports. CDR1 and CDR2 from the germline V gene are PRHDT and FYEKMQ (reference sequence). The V end was cut by 3 bases, the J end by 7 bases, with 15 bases between. The CDR3 is made up of 14 amino acids. This clone was seen once. Generated by immunoSEQ multiplex PCR, the TCRdb table keeps only in-frame clones and is missing some. The table lists over 200,000 clones, roughly 88% of them singletons.

The sequence came from a woman in her twenties or thirties who had been exposed to COVID-19. The gene calls are TRBV13 and TRBJ1-2, with a weak D call TRBD1 (5 bases). Sequencing was carried out using PBMCs or T cells enriched from blood (not recorded which). The CDR3 loop reads CASSLGEVLLGYTF. Written as DNA, the CDR3 is TGTGCCAGCAGCTTGGGGGAGGTCCTCCTTGGCTACACCTTC.